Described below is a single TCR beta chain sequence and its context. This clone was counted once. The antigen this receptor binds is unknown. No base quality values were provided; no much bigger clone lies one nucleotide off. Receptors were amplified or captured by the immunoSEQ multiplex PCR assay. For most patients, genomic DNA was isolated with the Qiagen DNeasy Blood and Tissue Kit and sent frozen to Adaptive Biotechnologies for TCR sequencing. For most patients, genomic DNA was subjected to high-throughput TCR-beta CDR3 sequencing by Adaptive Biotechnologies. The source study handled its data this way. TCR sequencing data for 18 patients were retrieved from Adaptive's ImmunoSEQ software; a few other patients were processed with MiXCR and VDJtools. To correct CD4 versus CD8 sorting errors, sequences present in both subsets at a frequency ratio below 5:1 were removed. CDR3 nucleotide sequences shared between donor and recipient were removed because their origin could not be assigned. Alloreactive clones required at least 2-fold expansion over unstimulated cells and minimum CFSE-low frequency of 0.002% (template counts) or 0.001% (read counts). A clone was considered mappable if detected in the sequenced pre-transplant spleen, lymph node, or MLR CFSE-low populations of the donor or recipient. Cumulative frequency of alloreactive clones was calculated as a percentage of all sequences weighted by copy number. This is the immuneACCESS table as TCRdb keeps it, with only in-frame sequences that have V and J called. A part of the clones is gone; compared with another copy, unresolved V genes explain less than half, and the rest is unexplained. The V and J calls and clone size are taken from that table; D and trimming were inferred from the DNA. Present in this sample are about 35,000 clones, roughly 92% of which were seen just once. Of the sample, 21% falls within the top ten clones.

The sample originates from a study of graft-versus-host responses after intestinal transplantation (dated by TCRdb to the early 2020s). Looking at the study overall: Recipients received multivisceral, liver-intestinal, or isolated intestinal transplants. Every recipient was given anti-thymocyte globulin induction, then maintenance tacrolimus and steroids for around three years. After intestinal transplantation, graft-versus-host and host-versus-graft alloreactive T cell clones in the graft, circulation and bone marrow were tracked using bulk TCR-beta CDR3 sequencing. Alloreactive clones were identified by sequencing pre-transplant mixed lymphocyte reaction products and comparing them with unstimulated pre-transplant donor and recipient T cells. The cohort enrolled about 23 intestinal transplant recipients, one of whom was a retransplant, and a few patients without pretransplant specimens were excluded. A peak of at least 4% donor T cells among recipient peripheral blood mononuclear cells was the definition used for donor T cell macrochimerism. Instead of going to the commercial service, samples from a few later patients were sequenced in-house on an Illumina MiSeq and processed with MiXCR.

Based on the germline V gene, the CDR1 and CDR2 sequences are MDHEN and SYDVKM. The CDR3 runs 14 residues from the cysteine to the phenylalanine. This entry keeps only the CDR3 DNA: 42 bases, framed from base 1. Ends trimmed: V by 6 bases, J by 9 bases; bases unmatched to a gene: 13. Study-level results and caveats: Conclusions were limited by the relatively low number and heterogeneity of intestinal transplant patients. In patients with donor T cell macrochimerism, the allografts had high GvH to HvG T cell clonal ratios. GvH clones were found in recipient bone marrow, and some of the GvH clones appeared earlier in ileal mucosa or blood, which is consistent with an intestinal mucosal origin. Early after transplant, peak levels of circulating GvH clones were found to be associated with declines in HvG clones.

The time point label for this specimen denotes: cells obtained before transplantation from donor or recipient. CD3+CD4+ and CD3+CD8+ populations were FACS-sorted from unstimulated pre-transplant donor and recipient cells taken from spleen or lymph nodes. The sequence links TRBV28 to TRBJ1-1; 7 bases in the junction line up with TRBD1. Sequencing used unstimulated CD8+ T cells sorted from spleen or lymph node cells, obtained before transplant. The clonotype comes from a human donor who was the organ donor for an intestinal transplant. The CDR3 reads CASRIPHATGKAFF. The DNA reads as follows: TGTGCCAGCAGAATACCCCACGCGACAGGGAAAGCTTTCTTT.